Below, 28 T cell receptor beta chains from the same sample are listed, as sequenced in a study of blood T cell repertoires in COVID-19. Produced via immunoSEQ multiplex PCR; TCRdb's table is partial and in-frame only. Here the sample spans around 250,000 clones, approximately 87% being singletons. The specimen sequenced was peripheral blood. The receptors were sampled from a man in his fifties or sixties who had recovered from COVID-19.

A single count supports this clone. V gene TRBV19 combines with J gene TRBJ1-5, with unresolved D. From germline, CDR1 is LNHDA and CDR2 SQIVND (reference sequence). The CDR3 extends over 14 amino acids. V was trimmed by 7 bases and J by 7 bases, leaving 17 bases between them. The CDR3 loop reads CASTAIGHEQPQHF. The CDR3 DNA sequence: TGTGCCAGTACCGCGATTGGGCACGAACAGCCCCAGCATTTT.

V gene TRBV19 combines with J gene TRBJ1-6; D is unresolved. Germline loops: CDR1 LNHDA, CDR2 SQIVND (reference sequence). CDR3 length equals 14 residues. The V end lost 6 bases, the J end lost 10 bases, and 16 bases lay between the germline ends. The CDR3 DNA reads as TGTGCCAGTAGACCGACTGGTGTAAGATCACCCCTCCACTTT. Protein product: CASRPTGVRSPLHF.

V is TRBV5-4 and J is TRBJ1-1, with D possibly being TRBD1 (5 bases). The CDR3 is 14 residues long. V lost 4 bases, J lost 4 bases, and 14 bases lay in between. Germline loops: CDR1 SGHNT, CDR2 YYREEE (reference sequence). The CDR3 DNA reads as TGTGCCAGCAGCCACGGGGGTAGGAGCACTGAAGCTTTCTTT. Its protein product is CASSHGGRSTEAFF.

The chain is built from TRBV7-9 and TRBJ1-1; D remains ambiguous. The CDR3 contains 13 residues. V lost 3 bases and J lost 0, with 5 bases in between. From germline, CDR1 is SEHNR and CDR2 FQNEAQ (reference sequence). The CDR3 region is CASSFSVNTEAFF. The CDR3 DNA follows: TGTGCCAGCAGCTTCTCTGTGAACACTGAAGCTTTCTTT.

The chain uses TRBV2 and TRBJ1-2; D is unresolved. Germline CDR1 SNHLY, CDR2 FYNNEI. V was clipped by 2 bases and J by 2 bases, with 6 bases between them. The CDR3 extends over 13 amino acids. Here the CDR3 reads CASSESQNYGYTF. The CDR3 bases are TGTGCCAGCAGTGAAAGTCAGAACTATGGCTACACCTTC.

This clone was recorded a few times. The genes are TRBV15 and TRBJ2-6, with D possibly being TRBD2 (5 bases). The CDR3 is made up of 15 amino acids. The V end was cut by 3 bases, the J end by 2 bases, with 8 bases between. Germline CDR1 LNHNV, CDR2 YYDKDF (reference sequence). Written as DNA, the CDR3 is TGTGCCACCAGCAGCGGAGGACCTGGGGCCAACGTCCTGACTTTC. It is translated as CATSSGGPGANVLTF.

V and J are TRBV11-2 and TRBJ2-1, with TRBD2 identical over 10 bases. The junction had 15 bases not matched to a gene; V was cut back by 4 bases and J by 6 bases. There are 18 residues in the CDR3. CDR1 is SGHAT, CDR2 FQNNGV, per germline. The CDR3, as DNA: TGTGCCAGCAGCTCCCCCAACCTGGCTAGCGGGAGTTTCAATGAGCAGTTCTTC. Translated: CASSSPNLASGSFNEQFF. Using reference TRBV11-2 and TRBJ2-1 for the parts outside the CDR3, the full variable domain is EAGVAQSPRYKIIEKRQSVAFWCNPISGHATLYWYQQILGQGPKLLIQFQNNGVVDDSQLPKDRFSAERLKGVDSTLKIQPAKLEDSAVYLCASSSPNLASGSFNEQFFGPGTRLTVL.

The rearrangement joins TRBV3-1 (or the pseudogene TRBV3-2) to TRBJ2-7; maybe TRBD2 (6 bases). This CDR3 has 16 residues. Trimming removed 3 bases at V and 0 bases at J, with 15 bases between. Germline CDR1 and CDR2: LGHDT and YNNKEL (reference sequence). The CDR3 sequence is CASSHPRRDLSYEQYF. Here the CDR3 DNA reads TGTGCCAGCAGCCACCCTAGGCGGGACCTCTCCTACGAGCAGTACTTC.

The chain joins TRBV5-6 to TRBJ2-5, with a tentative D call TRBD2 (5 bases). CDR3 length equals 16 residues. Per the germline V gene, CDR1 is SGHDT and CDR2 is YYEEEE. Trimming removed 0 bases from V and 5 bases from J, with 17 bases in between. CDR3 loop: CASSLERFGRGETQYF. In DNA, the CDR3 is TGTGCCAGCAGCTTGGAAAGGTTCGGGCGCGGGGAGACCCAGTACTTC.

This clone was recorded once. The chain's CDR3 is CASSLAGSGEKLFF. The CDR3 nucleotides are TGTGCCAGCAGCTTAGCCGGGAGCGGTGAAAAACTGTTTTTT. The chain carries TRBV7-9 and TRBJ1-4, with D hard to call. Trimming cost V 0 bases and J 7 bases, with 9 bases left between them. The CDR3 runs to 14 residues. The germline CDR1 and CDR2 sequences are SEHNR and FQNEAQ (reference sequence).

This chain uses TRBV7-3 with TRBJ1-3; possible D gene TRBD1, 6 bases. CDR3 size: 19 residues. The V gene's germline CDR1 is SGHTA and CDR2 FQGTGA. The V end lost 2 bases, the J end lost 0 bases, and 20 bases lay between the germline ends. CDR3 sequence (DNA): TGTGCCAGCAGCTTATCCCAACAGGGTACCCTTAACTCTGGAAACACCATATATTTT. Its protein product is CASSLSQQGTLNSGNTIYF.

A few counts support this clone. The chain couples TRBV28 to TRBJ1-5; 8 bases align to TRBD1. Germline CDR1 MDHEN, CDR2 SYDVKM. After removal of 1 base from V and 4 bases from J, the junction contained 6 bases not matched to a gene. The length of the CDR3 is 16 residues. The CDR3 region is CASSLSRRGLNQPQHF. CDR3 DNA sequence: TGTGCCAGCAGTTTATCCCGCAGGGGGCTAAATCAGCCCCAGCATTTT.

The chain couples TRBV7-9 to TRBJ1-5; maybe TRBD1 (5 bases). With 5 bases removed from V and 3 bases from J, the gap between germline ends came to 11 bases. The CDR3 totals 14 residues. Germline V gene lookup returns CDR1 SEHNR and CDR2 FQNEAQ (reference sequence). The DNA for the CDR3 is TGTGCCAGCAGCCAGGACATTTACAATCAGCCCCAGCATTTT. It yields the protein CASSQDIYNQPQHF.

V is TRBV12-3 or TRBV12-4 and J is TRBJ1-2, with D possibly matching TRBD1 (5 bases). The CDR3 contains 13 residues. Trimming stripped 3 bases from V and 7 bases from J, with 12 bases between. The chain's CDR3 is CASSFGRAVGYTF. CDR3 DNA sequence: TGTGCCAGCAGTTTCGGCAGGGCGGTTGGCTACACCTTC.

This rearrangement joins TRBV2 to TRBJ2-1, with 13 bases lining up with TRBD2. The ends lost 5 bases at V and 4 bases at J; junction bases unmatched: 2. Germline V gene lookup returns CDR1 SNHLY and CDR2 FYNNEI. The CDR3 is 15 residues long. The CDR3 DNA reads TGTGCCAGCAGTCTACTAGCGGGAGGGTACAATGAGCAGTTCTTC. Amino acid sequence: CASSLLAGGYNEQFF.

This rearrangement joins TRBV28 to TRBJ2-3, with D unresolved. The CDR3 extends over 14 amino acids. CDR1 MDHEN and CDR2 SYDVKM come from the germline V gene. V lost 3 bases and J 2 bases, leaving 9 bases between the germline ends. The CDR3 DNA reads TGTGCCAGCAGTTTCGGTACCTTCACAGATACGCAGTATTTT. Amino acids: CASSFGTFTDTQYF.

The V call is TRBV6-6, the J call TRBJ2-1; the match to TRBD2 covers 8 bases. Germline V gene data show CDR1 as MNHNY and CDR2 as SVGAGI (reference sequence). This CDR3 region has 13 residues. J lost 15 bases, V lost 10 bases, and 17 bases had no gene match. In DNA form, the CDR3 reads TGTGCCACCTTTGGAGGTAGCGGGGATCTCGGGTTCTTC. Its protein product is CATFGGSGDLGFF.

V and J are TRBV30 and TRBJ2-3; 9 nucleotides agree with TRBD1. V lost 2 bases to trimming and J lost 12 bases; unmatched junction nucleotides: 6. CDR1 is GTSNPN and CDR2 is SVGIG in the germline V gene (reference sequence). CDR3 size: 12 residues. CDR3 sequence reads: CAWSPGTGTQYF. The CDR3 DNA is TGTGCCTGGAGTCCCGGGACAGGGACACAGTATTTT.

The V call is TRBV6-6, the J call TRBJ2-7, with D uncertain. V lost 0 bases, J lost 9 bases, and 9 bases lay in between. CDR1 is MNHNY and CDR2 is SVGAGI in the germline V gene (reference sequence). CDR3 size: 12 residues. The CDR3 is CASSYSTPPQYF. In DNA form, the CDR3 reads TGTGCCAGCAGTTACTCTACTCCACCGCAGTACTTC.

The V and J genes are TRBV28 and TRBJ2-5; possible D gene TRBD1, 6 bases. The CDR3 has 16 amino acids. Trimming removed 3 bases from V and 5 bases from J, with 19 bases in between. Per the germline V gene, CDR1 is MDHEN and CDR2 is SYDVKM. The CDR3 DNA follows: TGTGCCAGCAGTTTTCTGTCCAGGGGCGGAGGCGAGACCCAGTACTTC. This translates into CASSFLSRGGGETQYF.

This chain links TRBV6-4 with TRBJ2-2, with D possibly being TRBD1 (5 bases). This CDR3 is built from 15 residues. Deletions cut 3 bases from V and 5 bases from J, with 13 bases between. Per germline, CDR1 MRHNA and CDR2 SNTAGT. The DNA for the CDR3 is TGTGCCAGCAGTGATGGTACAGGTCCTACCGGGGAGCTGTTTTTT. Amino acid sequence: CASSDGTGPTGELFF.

This rearrangement joins TRBV30 to TRBJ1-2; D is ambiguous. V gave up 0 bases and J gave up 4 bases, with 9 bases separating them. CDR3 length equals 13 residues. Per germline, CDR1 GTSNPN and CDR2 SVGIG (reference sequence). Here the CDR3 reads CAWSVSAGYGYTF. The CDR3, as DNA: TGTGCCTGGAGTGTATCGGCGGGCTATGGCTACACCTTC.

This chain joins TRBV5-1 and TRBJ1-4, with 7 nucleotides matching TRBD1. The CDR3 consists of 15 residues. The V and J ends lost 4 bases and 3 bases, in that order; junction bases with no gene match: 6. Germline V gives CDR1 SGHRS, CDR2 YFSETQ. The CDR3 reads CASSQRGQANEKLFF. CDR3 coding DNA: TGCGCCAGCAGCCAGAGGGGGCAGGCTAATGAAAAACTGTTTTTT.

The chain recombines TRBV19 with TRBJ2-3, with a weak D call TRBD1 (5 bases). The CDR3 spans 13 residues. Germline CDR1 is LNHDA and CDR2 is SQIVND (reference sequence). V was pared by 6 bases and J by 0 bases, with 7 bases between. The CDR3 here is CASRQGSTDTQYF. The CDR3 nucleotides read TGTGCCAGTAGGCAGGGAAGCACAGATACGCAGTATTTT.

The count of this clone is one. This sequence joins TRBV5-6 and TRBJ2-7; 12 bases map to TRBD2. Germline values: CDR1 SGHDT, CDR2 YYEEEE. V was clipped by 4 bases and J by 0 bases; unmatched bases: 14. The CDR3 sequence is 19 residues long. The CDR3: CASSLGISLAGGPSYEQYF. The DNA of the CDR3 is TGTGCCAGCAGCCTAGGGATCAGCCTAGCGGGAGGGCCCTCCTACGAGCAGTACTTC.

This sequence joins TRBV5-6 and TRBJ2-3; 11 bases map to TRBD2. Losses at the gene ends were 3 bases for V and 2 bases for J; bases not matched to a gene: 5. The length of the CDR3 is 16 residues. Germline V gene lookup returns CDR1 SGHDT and CDR2 YYEEEE. The CDR3 region has the DNA TGTGCCAGCAGCTCCCTAGCGGGAGGATTCACAGATACGCAGTATTTT. Protein sequence: CASSSLAGGFTDTQYF.

The chain has TRBV3-1 (or the pseudogene TRBV3-2) and TRBJ1-3, with a tentative D call TRBD1 (6 bases). The V and J ends lost 6 bases and 0 bases respectively, with 15 bases between them. CDR1 is LGHDT and CDR2 is YNNKEL in the germline V gene (reference sequence). This CDR3 has 16 residues. CDR3 sequence (DNA): TGTGCCAGCAGATTCAACAGGGAGAGCTCTGGAAACACCATATATTTT. Residues: CASRFNRESSGNTIYF.

In its sample, this clone was seen a few times. The J gene is TRBJ2-3, the V gene TRBV12-3 or TRBV12-4; maybe TRBD2 (5 bases). This CDR3 spans 13 amino acids. Between the trimmed V and J ends, which lost 6 bases and 4 bases, there was a span of 11 bases. The CDR3: CASRPLAADTQYF. DNA for the CDR3: TGTGCCAGCAGGCCTCTAGCCGCAGATACGCAGTATTTT.